Listed below are T cell receptor beta chains from one sample, sequenced in a study of blood T cells in healthy people across ages. Via MiXCR, TCRdb re-called the 5' RACE reads, giving one row per CDR3 protein. The sample contains 780,000 or so distinct CDR3 sequences, more than 55% of which appear only once. The specimen sequenced was blood. These receptors came from a man aged 35 to 55 in good health. Both conserved end residues are part of each CDR3. A D gene is named only where the DNA matches it firmly. Not every row has a clone size; where given, it reads once, few, many or a size class.

V	J	size	D	CDR3	DNA
TRBV6-2/TRBV6-3	TRBJ2-7	few	TRBD2	CASRLAETYEQYF	TGTGCCAGCAGACTAGCGGAAACCTACGAGCAGTACTTC
TRBV7-3	TRBJ2-3	-	-	CASSLETTDTQYF	TGTGCCAGCAGCTTAGAAACCACAGATACGCAGTATTTT
TRBV4-2	TRBJ2-5	-	TRBD2	CASSQDHGGETQYF	TGTGCCAGCAGCCAAGATCACGGGGGGGAGACCCAGTACTTC
TRBV7-3	TRBJ1-1	-	-	CASSSPSIGGSDEAFF	TGTGCCAGCAGCTCACCCTCCATTGGGGGGAGCGATGAAGCTTTCTTT
TRBV7-2	TRBJ1-4	-	-	CASSDRRSLGKLFF	TGTGCCAGCAGCGACCGACGGAGTTTGGGGAAACTGTTTTTT
TRBV7-2	TRBJ2-1	-	TRBD1	CASSLALQGTGSPHDPNEQFF	TGTGCCAGCAGCCTCGCGTTACAGGGGACAGGGTCCCCTCACGATCCGAATGAGCAGTTCTTC
TRBV5-1	TRBJ2-1	-	-	CASFPDFVGNEQFF	TGCGCCAGCTTTCCAGACTTTGTTGGGAATGAGCAGTTCTTC
TRBV12-3/TRBV12-4	TRBJ2-5	few	TRBD1	CASSSWTGGLDRETQYF	TGTGCCAGCAGTTCCTGGACAGGGGGACTGGACCGAGAGACCCAGTACTTC
TRBV6-2/TRBV6-3	TRBJ2-7	-	TRBD1	CASSYSISPGQGTSYEQYF	TGTGCCAGCAGTTACTCCATATCCCCAGGACAGGGAACGTCCTACGAGCAGTACTTC
TRBV4-1	TRBJ2-3	-	-	CASSQAGQGTNTQYF	TGCGCCAGCAGCCAAGCGGGGCAGGGTACGAATACGCAGTATTTT
TRBV11-2	TRBJ1-1	-	-	CASSLGHQGTGTEAFF	TGTGCCAGCAGCTTGGGTCATCAGGGGACTGGCACTGAAGCTTTCTTT